These 14 T cell receptor beta chains came from one sample sequenced in a study of shared clonotypes between healthy human individuals. Clones were read by immunoSEQ multiplex PCR, and TCRdb kept only the in-frame ones, dropping some. The table has millions of clones, around nine tenths seen once. Sequencing was done on a sample of naive CD4+ T cells sorted from blood. The subset denotes: CD45RA+ positively selected. Receptors originate from a man aged 18 to 29 in good health.

This chain's CDR3 is CASSLKGEETQYF. As DNA, the CDR3 is TGTGCCAGCTCCCTCAAGGGAGAGGAGACCCAGTACTTC. The chain couples TRBV18 to TRBJ2-5, with D possibly TRBD2 on 5 matching bases. Germline V gene sequence: CDR1 KGHSH, CDR2 LQKENI. The CDR3 is 13 residues long. V lost 6 bases to trimming and J lost 5 bases, with 13 bases between them.

The genes are TRBV27 and TRBJ1-6; D not certain. CDR1 and CDR2 from the germline V gene are MNHEY and SMNVEV (reference sequence). This CDR3 is 12 amino acids long. The V end lost 4 bases, the J end lost 7 bases, and 5 bases lay between the germline ends. The CDR3: CASSSWNSPLHF. CDR3 bases: TGTGCCAGCAGTTCGTGGAATTCACCCCTCCACTTT.

The V and J genes are TRBV5-6 and TRBJ2-4; D is possibly TRBD1 or TRBD2 (6 bases each). This CDR3 is built from 14 residues. Trimming pared 3 bases from V and 5 bases from J, leaving 12 bases between. The germline V gene has CDR1 SGHDT and CDR2 YYEEEE. Here the CDR3 reads CASSSTGAQNIQYF. For the CDR3, the DNA is TGTGCCAGCAGCTCAACGGGGGCTCAAAACATTCAGTACTTC.

The chain employs TRBV19 and TRBJ2-5, with 7 nucleotides matching TRBD1. The germline V gene has CDR1 LNHDA and CDR2 SQIVND (reference sequence). Losses at the gene ends were 1 base for V and 1 base for J; bases not matched to a gene: 3. This CDR3 has 15 residues. The CDR3 DNA is TGTGCCAGTAGTATAGGGGGGACAGTCCAAGAGACCCAGTACTTC. Amino acid sequence: CASSIGGTVQETQYF.

The J gene is TRBJ1-2, the V gene TRBV30; D is ambiguous. The CDR3 contains 12 residues. CDR1 and CDR2 (germline): GTSNPN, SVGIG (reference sequence). V was cut by 0 bases and J by 5 bases, with 7 bases left in between. The CDR3: CAWSVVPYGYTF. DNA for the CDR3: TGTGCCTGGAGTGTTGTACCTTATGGCTACACCTTC. Together with reference TRBV30 and TRBJ1-2, the CDR3 gives the full variable domain: SQTIHQWPATLVQPVGSPLSLECTVEGTSNPNLYWYRQAAGRGLQLLFYSVGIGQISSEVPQNLSASRPQDRQFILSSKKLLLSDSGFYLCAWSVVPYGYTFGSGTRLTVV.

The gene calls are TRBV15 and TRBJ2-7; no firm D call. The germline CDR1 and CDR2 sequences are LNHNV and YYDKDF (reference sequence). Deletions cut 0 bases from V and 4 bases from J, with 10 bases between. The CDR3 runs to 14 residues. CDR3: CATSRDSSGYEQYF. CDR3 DNA sequence: TGTGCCACCAGCAGAGATTCTTCGGGTTACGAGCAGTACTTC. Combining the CDR3 with reference TRBV15 and TRBJ2-7 gives the whole variable domain DAMVIQNPRYQVTQFGKPVTLSCSQTLNHNVMYWYQQKSSQAPKLLFHYYDKDFNNEADTPDNFQSRRPNTSFCFLDIRSPGLGDTAMYLCATSRDSSGYEQYFGPGTRLTVT.

This clone has just one count. V is TRBV6-1 and J is TRBJ2-1, with D possibly called TRBD1 or TRBD2 (5 bases each). Trimming removed 2 bases at V and 4 bases at J, with 12 bases between. Germline V gene lookup returns CDR1 MNHNS and CDR2 SASEGT. The CDR3 has 15 amino acids. The CDR3 nucleotides are TGTGCCAGCAGTGAACGTCGAGGGGCGTACAATGAGCAGTTCTTC. Its protein product is CASSERRGAYNEQFF.

The chain carries TRBV30 and TRBJ1-3; tentatively, D is TRBD1 (6 bases). V was pared by 5 bases and J by 9 bases, with 26 bases between. CDR3 length: 16 residues. CDR1 and CDR2 from the germline V gene are GTSNPN and SVGIG (reference sequence). The CDR3 nucleotides read TGTGCCTGGCGACCGGTGGGTGCACAGGGAGTGGGCACCATATATTTT. As protein: CAWRPVGAQGVGTIYF.

This rearrangement joins TRBV11-2 to TRBJ2-3; D call uncertain. This CDR3 has 12 amino acids. In germline, CDR1 is SGHAT, CDR2 FQNNGV. The V end was cut by 8 bases, the J end by 4 bases, with 10 bases between. The CDR3 protein is CASSPAADTQYF. The CDR3 nucleotides are TGTGCCAGCTCACCCGCAGCAGATACGCAGTATTTT.

The chain has TRBV5-4 and TRBJ2-5; D might be TRBD1 (5 bases). Germline assignment: CDR1 SGHNT and CDR2 YYREEE (reference sequence). There are 16 residues in the CDR3. V lost 3 bases and J 1 base, leaving 16 bases between the germline ends. The CDR3 sequence is CASSSGQGLIQETQYF. The CDR3, as DNA: TGTGCCAGCAGCTCCGGGCAGGGATTGATCCAAGAGACCCAGTACTTC.

The chain is built from TRBV11-2 and TRBJ1-1; a possible D gene is TRBD1 (5 bases). The CDR3 extends over 14 amino acids. V lost 1 base, J lost 6 bases, and 12 bases lay in between. From germline, CDR1 is SGHAT and CDR2 FQNNGV. The CDR3 DNA reads as TGTGCCAGCAGCTTAGGGAGGGGTTCGGCTGAAGCTTTCTTT. Translating it yields CASSLGRGSAEAFF.

In this sample, this clone turned up once. This chain connects TRBV19 to TRBJ1-2; 10 positions agree with TRBD1. Germline V CDR1 and CDR2: LNHDA, SQIVND (reference sequence). Trimming removed 4 bases from V and 7 bases from J; junction bases left unmatched: 3. The length of the CDR3 is 13 residues. Here the CDR3 DNA reads TGTGCCAGTAGTAACCGGGACAGGGGTGGCTACACCTTC. Amino acids: CASSNRDRGGYTF.

The rearrangement links TRBV19 to TRBJ2-7; D is unresolved. The CDR3 runs to 14 residues. Per germline, CDR1 LNHDA and CDR2 SQIVND (reference sequence). Trimming removed 2 bases from V and 3 bases from J, with 11 bases in between. DNA for the CDR3: TGTGCCAGTAGTATACAGGTGGGCAACTACGAGCAGTACTTC. Translation: CASSIQVGNYEQYF. The entire variable domain, with the rest obtained from reference TRBV19 and TRBJ2-7, is as follows: DGGITQSPKYLFRKEGQNVTLSCEQNLNHDAMYWYRQDPGQGLRLIYYSQIVNDFQKGDIAEGYSVSREKKESFPLTVTSAQKNPTAFYLCASSIQVGNYEQYFGPGTRLTVT.

The chain uses TRBV6-5 and TRBJ1-3; D is uncertain. V lost 2 bases to trimming and J lost 4 bases, with 9 bases between them. Germline CDR1 is MNHEY and CDR2 is SVGAGI. The length of the CDR3 is 14 residues. The CDR3 coding sequence is TGTGCCAGCAGTTACGGTTCTACCGGAAACACCATATATTTT. This encodes CASSYGSTGNTIYF.